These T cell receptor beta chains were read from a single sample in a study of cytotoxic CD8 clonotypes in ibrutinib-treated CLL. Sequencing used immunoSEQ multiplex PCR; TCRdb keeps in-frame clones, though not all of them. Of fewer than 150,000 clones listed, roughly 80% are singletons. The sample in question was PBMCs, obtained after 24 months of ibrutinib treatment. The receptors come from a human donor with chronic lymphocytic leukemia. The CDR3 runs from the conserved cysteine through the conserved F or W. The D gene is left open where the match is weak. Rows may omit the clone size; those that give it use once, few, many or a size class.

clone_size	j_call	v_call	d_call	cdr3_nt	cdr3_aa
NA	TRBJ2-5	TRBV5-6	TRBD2	TGTGCCAGCAGCTTCGGGCTAGCGGGGGTGGAGGAGACCCAGTACTTC	CASSFGLAGVEETQYF
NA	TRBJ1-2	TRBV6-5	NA	TGTGCCAGCACCTTACAGGCTAACTATGGCTACACCTTC	CASTLQANYGYTF
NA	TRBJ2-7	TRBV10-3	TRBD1	TGTGCCATCAGTGAGGGGGCGACAGGGGGCTCCTACGAGCAGTACTTC	CAISEGATGGSYEQYF
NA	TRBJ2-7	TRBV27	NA	TGTGCCAGCAGTCCCCCCCCCTGGGAGCAGTACTTC	CASSPPPWEQYF
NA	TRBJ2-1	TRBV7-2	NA	TGTGCCAGCAGCTTAGCGGGCCGCTCCTACAATGAGCAGTTCTTC	CASSLAGRSYNEQFF
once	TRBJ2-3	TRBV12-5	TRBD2	TGTGCTAGTGGTTTGGGTACGGGGGGTAGCTCAGATACGCAGTATTTT	CASGLGTGGSSDTQYF
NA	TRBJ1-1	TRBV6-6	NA	TGTGCCAGCAGTTATAGACAGTTTAACACTGAAGCTTTCTTT	CASSYRQFNTEAFF
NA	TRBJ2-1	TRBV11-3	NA	TGTGCCAGCAGCTTAGGGGGGGGCAGGCCGACCTACAATGAGCAGTTCTTC	CASSLGGGRPTYNEQFF
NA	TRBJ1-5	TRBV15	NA	TGTGCCACCAGCCGTGACGGAGCGAGCAATCAGCCCCAGCATTTT	CATSRDGASNQPQHF
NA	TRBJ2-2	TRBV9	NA	TGTGCCAGCAGGACATCCGCGAACACCGGGGAGCTGTTTTTT	CASRTSANTGELFF
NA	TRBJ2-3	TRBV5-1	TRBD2	TGCGCCAGCACCACTAGCGGGGCCCCGCAAGATACGCAGTATTTT	CASTTSGAPQDTQYF